The source of this T cell receptor beta chain is a study of shared clonotypes between healthy human individuals. Study conclusions and caveats: What rarefaction showed was incomplete sorted-subset sequencing despite large depth.

About this clone: Antigen specificity is unknown.

Repertoires were generated with immunoSEQ multiplex PCR, while TCRdb's copy carries only in-frame clones and drops some. Of around 980,000 clones in the sample, around 78% were seen once. Germline V gene data show CDR1 as WNHNN and CDR2 as SYGVQD (reference sequence). Trimming at V came to 2 bases and at J to 10 bases, leaving 7 bases not matched to a gene. The CDR3 runs 13 residues. The source of this sequence is a man aged 18-30 years in good health. Some clones in this sample may be carry-over from other donors' samples. The chain combines TRBV10-1 with TRBJ2-7; 8 positions agree with TRBD1. Specimen: memory CD4+ T cells from PBMCs. As to subset: CD45RA-negative fraction. CDR3 DNA sequence: TGCGCCAGCAGTGAGACTAAGACAGGGGAACAGTACTTC. It yields the protein CASSETKTGEQYF.